What follows are 17 T cell receptor beta chains derived from one specimen sequenced in a study of siplizumab effects on memory and regulatory T cells. The protocol was immunoSEQ multiplex PCR, while the TCRdb copy is restricted to in-frame clones and leaves out a portion. The table lists more than 13,000 clones, 40% to 55% of them singletons. No antigens are known for them. Over a period of around six days at 37 degrees C, the mixed lymphocyte reaction cells were cocultured. Sequencing was performed on CFSE-low (dividing) CD4+ T cells sorted from an allogeneic mixed lymphocyte reaction. The receptors stem from a human donor in good health; the cells came from an allogeneic mixed lymphocyte reaction. Some clones in this sample may be carry-over from other donors' samples.

The chain employs TRBV5-4 and TRBJ2-7, with no clear D. Trimming cost V 0 bases and J 2 bases, with 18 bases left between them. The CDR3 covers 17 residues. Germline V lookup: CDR1 SGHNT, CDR2 YYREEE (reference sequence). This CDR3 is CASSLGLENSRTYEQYF. For the CDR3, the DNA is TGTGCCAGCAGCTTGGGTCTTGAAAACAGCCGAACCTACGAGCAGTACTTC.

The chain carries TRBV28 and TRBJ2-1, with D maybe TRBD1 (5 bases). Germline-derived CDR1 and CDR2 are MDHEN and SYDVKM. The ends were cut back, 4 bases at V and 13 bases at J, with 11 bases in the middle. The CDR3 totals 11 residues. In DNA, the CDR3 is TGTGCCAGCAGTTATCAGGGCCATCAGTTCTTC. This sequence encodes CASSYQGHQFF.

The table lists this clone with a few counts. V gene TRBV7-2 combines with J gene TRBJ1-5; tentative D call: TRBD1 (6 bases). V lost 1 base to trimming and J lost 7 bases, with 11 bases between them. This CDR3 has 14 amino acids. Germline loops: CDR1 SGHTA, CDR2 FQGNSA. The CDR3, as DNA: TGTGCCAGCAGCTTAGTCACAGGGCGGCAGCCCCAGCATTTT. Protein: CASSLVTGRQPQHF.

This clone was counted a single time. The CDR3 coding sequence is TGTGCCAGCAGCTTAGGTAGCGGGGGTAACACAGATACGCAGTATTTT. This translates into CASSLGSGGNTDTQYF. The gene calls are TRBV7-9 and TRBJ2-3; 9 positions agree with TRBD2. Per germline, CDR1 SEHNR and CDR2 FQNEAQ (reference sequence). The CDR3 loop spans 16 amino acids. Unmatched junction bases numbered 4, after V lost 1 base and J lost 2 bases.

The CDR3 is CASSPIQLSSYNEQFF. For the CDR3, the DNA is TGTGCCAGCAGCCCGATCCAGTTATCCTCCTACAATGAGCAGTTCTTC. The chain is built from TRBV7-3 and TRBJ2-1; unclear D gene. The CDR3 totals 16 residues. V gave up 5 bases and J gave up 0 bases, with 14 bases separating them. Looked up from germline, CDR1 is SGHTA and CDR2 is FQGTGA. Using reference TRBV7-3 and TRBJ2-1 for the parts outside the CDR3, the full variable domain is GAGVSQTPSNKVTEKGKYVELRCDPISGHTALYWYRQSLGQGPEFLIYFQGTGAADDSGLPNDRFFAVRPEGSVSTLKIQRTERGDSAVYLCASSPIQLSSYNEQFFGPGTRLTVL.

The chain joins TRBV5-5 to TRBJ2-3, with D perhaps matching TRBD2 (5 bases). Trimming pared 4 bases from V and 1 base from J, leaving 16 bases between. The CDR3 sequence is 16 residues long. From germline, CDR1 is SGHKS and CDR2 YYEKEE (reference sequence). This chain's CDR3 is CASSPGEGSGTDTQYF. CDR3 nucleotide sequence: TGTGCCAGCAGCCCGGGTGAGGGTAGCGGCACAGATACGCAGTATTTT.

This rearrangement joins TRBV5-1 to TRBJ2-1; no clear D. Germline V CDR1 and CDR2: SGHRS, YFSETQ. V lost 0 bases to trimming and J lost 7 bases, with 8 bases between them. The CDR3 runs 13 residues. Here the CDR3 reads CASSLVTANEQFF. In DNA form, the CDR3 reads TGCGCCAGCAGCTTGGTCACCGCGAATGAGCAGTTCTTC.

This clone was seen only a few times. The rearrangement joins TRBV7-2 to TRBJ1-2; D ambiguous. This CDR3 is 14 amino acids long. Germline CDR1 and CDR2: SGHTA and FQGNSA. V was trimmed by 5 bases and J by 8 bases, leaving 18 bases between them. This CDR3 reads CASSPDQRPRGYTF. CDR3 coding DNA: TGTGCCAGCAGCCCGGACCAGCGCCCTAGAGGCTACACCTTC.

The chain is built from TRBV18 and TRBJ2-4; perhaps TRBD1 as D (6 bases). Germline CDR1 is KGHSH and CDR2 is LQKENI. V gave up 5 bases and J gave up 8 bases, with 16 bases separating them. This CDR3 spans 14 amino acids. Written as DNA, the CDR3 is TGTGCCAGCTCAGCTGGGACCGAGGGGGACATTCAGTACTTC. Translated, it gives CASSAGTEGDIQYF.

This clone was seen only once. It may be a read error: a sequence one base away is much more abundant. The rearrangement links TRBV4-2 to TRBJ2-1; the match to TRBD2 covers 11 bases. Germline CDR1 is LGHNA and CDR2 is YNFKEQ. The CDR3 loop spans 16 amino acids. The DNA for the CDR3 is TGTGCCAGCGGCCAAGTAGCGGGAGGGGTATACAATGAGCAGTTCTTC. As protein: CASGQVAGGVYNEQFF.

The chain uses TRBV19 and TRBJ1-5; the match to TRBD1 covers 10 bases. CDR1 LNHDA and CDR2 SQIVND come from the germline V gene (reference sequence). The junction had 2 bases not matched to a gene; V was cut back by 1 base and J by 5 bases. The CDR3 sequence is 15 residues long. The CDR3 nucleotides are TGTGCCAGTAGTATAGTTGGGACAGGGGATCAGCCCCAGCATTTT. Its protein product is CASSIVGTGDQPQHF.

This clone was seen only a few times. The chain couples TRBV19 to TRBJ2-6; TRBD1 might be the D (6 bases). V dropped 8 bases and J dropped 0 bases, with 20 bases sitting between them. This CDR3 contains 18 residues. CDR1 is LNHDA, CDR2 SQIVND, per germline (reference sequence). CDR3: CASQPPPGHSSGANVLTF. The DNA for the CDR3 is TGTGCCAGTCAACCCCCACCGGGACATAGCTCTGGGGCCAACGTCCTGACTTTC.

The V call is TRBV5-6, the J call TRBJ2-2; D not certain. V lost 0 bases, J lost 6 bases, and 6 bases lay in between. The CDR3 runs 13 residues. Germline V gives CDR1 SGHDT, CDR2 YYEEEE. The CDR3 reads CASSLGLAGELFF. Written as DNA, the CDR3 is TGTGCCAGCAGCTTGGGTCTCGCCGGGGAGCTGTTTTTT.

This clone was counted between two and nine times. The rearrangement links TRBV28 to TRBJ2-3; 9 nucleotides line up with TRBD2. The CDR3 is 16 amino acids. Germline CDR1 reads MDHEN; CDR2 reads SYDVKM. The V and J ends lost 6 bases and 5 bases, in that order; junction bases with no gene match: 12. The CDR3 reads CASRPEGGRAIDTQYF. The CDR3 DNA reads as TGTGCCAGCAGGCCCGAGGGCGGGAGGGCCATAGATACGCAGTATTTT. Supplemented by reference TRBV28 and TRBJ2-3, the full variable domain reads DVKVTQSSRYLVKRTGEKVFLECVQDMDHENMFWYRQDPGLGLRLIYFSYDVKMKEKGDIPEGYSVSREKKERFSLILESASTNQTSMYLCASRPEGGRAIDTQYFGPGTRLTVL.

The chain links TRBV7-9 to TRBJ1-6; no firm D call. The CDR3 has 19 amino acids. V was trimmed by 0 bases and J by 2 bases, leaving 17 bases between them. CDR1 and CDR2 from the germline V gene are SEHNR and FQNEAQ (reference sequence). This chain's CDR3 is CASSLALSTASTYNSPLHF. In DNA, the CDR3 is TGTGCCAGCAGCTTAGCGCTATCAACAGCCAGCACCTATAATTCACCCCTCCACTTT.

This chain uses TRBV4-1 with TRBJ2-7, with D perhaps TRBD1 (5 bases). This CDR3 has 15 amino acids. Trimming pared 1 base from V and 3 bases from J, leaving 13 bases between. CDR1 MGHRA and CDR2 YSYEKL come from the germline V gene. CDR3 protein: CASSQGRARLYEQYF. The CDR3 nucleotides read TGCGCCAGCAGCCAAGGCAGGGCCCGACTCTACGAGCAGTACTTC.

The chain combines TRBV19 with TRBJ1-5, with a tentative D call TRBD1 (5 bases). V was pared by 4 bases and J by 6 bases, with 22 bases between. Germline CDR1 is LNHDA and CDR2 is SQIVND (reference sequence). The CDR3 is made up of 17 amino acids. DNA for the CDR3: TGTGCCAGTAGTACACAAGCTCGGCAGACGAGGGGTCAGCCCCAGCATTTT. Translation gives CASSTQARQTRGQPQHF.